This T cell receptor beta chain was identified during a study of blood T cell repertoires in COVID-19. Turning to the study itself: Collection of acute and convalescent COVID-19 samples took place in the United States, Italy and Spain. PBMCs, B-cell-depleted T cells, or T cells provided the cDNA or gDNA that made up the material.

CDR3 length: 16 amino acids. Germline V gene data show CDR1 as GTSNPN and CDR2 as SVGIG (reference sequence). V lost 0 bases, J lost 2 bases, and 14 bases lay in between. In the study's own analysis: Nucleated cell number was recorded as an estimate derived from reference gene primer amplification. Profiled with immunoSEQ multiplex PCR; TCRdb holds only in-frame clones, not every one. D and trimming were read from the DNA, whereas the V and J calls and clone size are those reported in that table. The table includes roughly 700,000 clones, more than 80% detected once. Sequencing input: peripheral blood. The gene calls are TRBV30 and TRBJ2-1; D may be TRBD2 (7 bases). The TCR originated in a woman under 30 with acute or convalescent COVID-19. The DNA for the CDR3 is TGTGCCTGGAGTGTACCGGGGGGCCAGCCCTACAATGAGCAGTTCTTC. Translated: CAWSVPGGQPYNEQFF.